This is a list of T cell receptor beta chains from one sample in a study of T cells in placental villitis. Measured with immunoSEQ multiplex PCR; TCRdb has only the in-frame clones, and not every one. Of 2,000 to 3,000 clones detected, 75% to 90% appear once; the ten largest clones hold roughly 50%. The specimen sequenced was placental tissue containing maternal and fetal cells. The receptors shown here come from a human patient with infectious villitis; the placental T cells may come from both mother and fetus. Each CDR3 is given with its conserved first and last residue. The D gene is left open where the match is weak. Clone sizes are given selectively: once, few, many, or a class where the clone is expanded.

j_gene | abundance | v_gene | d_gene | CDR3aa | CDR3nt
TRBJ1-5 | . | TRBV10-3 | . | CAISGEGQPQHF | TGTGCCATCAGTGGAGAGGGTCAGCCCCAGCATTTT
TRBJ2-1 | . | TRBV5-6 | . | CASSSRRVYNEQFF | TGTGCCAGCAGCTCGCGGCGGGTGTACAATGAGCAGTTCTTC
TRBJ2-5 | . | TRBV3-1/TRBV3-2 | TRBD2 | CASSPPRRGGLETQYF | TGTGCCAGCAGCCCTCCCCGGCGGGGGGGGTTGGAGACCCAGTACTTC
TRBJ2-1 | few | TRBV19 | . | CASSIQGQGYNEQFF | TGTGCCAGTAGTATACAGGGGCAGGGTTACAATGAGCAGTTCTTC
TRBJ2-7 | . | TRBV2 | . | CASIRGTAQTYEQYF | TGTGCCAGCATAAGGGGCACAGCACAAACCTACGAGCAGTACTTC
TRBJ2-1 | . | TRBV19 | TRBD2 | CASLSGGAYNEQFF | TGTGCCAGTCTTAGCGGGGGGGCCTACAATGAGCAGTTCTTC
TRBJ1-1 | . | TRBV18 | . | CASSPGGLNTEAFF | TGTGCCAGCTCACCCGGGGGTCTGAACACTGAAGCTTTCTTT
TRBJ2-1 | . | TRBV10-3 | TRBD1 | CAIKALGQGAINEQFF | TGTGCCATCAAAGCCCTGGGACAGGGGGCAATCAATGAGCAGTTCTTC
TRBJ2-1 | . | TRBV27 | TRBD2 | CASSLSTSGGRGEQFF | TGTGCCAGCAGTTTATCTACTAGCGGGGGCCGAGGTGAGCAGTTCTTC
TRBJ2-1 | . | TRBV9 | TRBD2 | CASSVTSGLNNEQFF | TGTGCCAGCAGCGTCACTAGCGGGCTAAACAATGAGCAGTTCTTC
TRBJ2-3 | . | TRBV3-1/TRBV3-2 | . | CASSPGLATDTQYF | TGTGCCAGCAGCCCCGGACTGGCCACAGATACGCAGTATTTT
TRBJ2-6 | . | TRBV20-1 | . | CSASLKTGPIGGRANVLTF | TGCAGTGCTAGTCTGAAAACCGGACCGATTGGTGGGAGGGCCAACGTCCTGACTTTC
TRBJ2-5 | . | TRBV5-1 | TRBD1 | CASSFRGQETQYF | TGCGCCAGCAGCTTCAGGGGGCAAGAGACCCAGTACTTC
TRBJ2-1 | . | TRBV5-4 | . | CASSSENNEQFF | TGTGCCAGCAGCTCGGAAAACAATGAGCAGTTCTTC
TRBJ2-3 | . | TRBV7-9 | TRBD1 | CASSDRDRGPDTQYF | TGTGCCAGCAGCGACCGGGACAGGGGGCCAGATACGCAGTATTTT
TRBJ2-2 | . | TRBV3-1/TRBV3-2 | . | CASSPRQNTGELFF | TGTGCCAGCAGCCCCCGACAAAACACCGGGGAGCTGTTTTTT
TRBJ1-1 | . | TRBV5-3 | TRBD1 | CARRYTGTAEAFF | TGTGCCAGAAGATATACTGGGACAGCAGAAGCTTTCTTT
TRBJ1-6 | . | TRBV5-1 | . | CASSFLSPGSSNSPLHF | TGCGCCAGCAGCTTTCTATCCCCGGGATCCTCTAATTCACCCCTCCACTTT
TRBJ2-7 | . | TRBV5-1 | . | CASSLSSRALYEQYF | TGCGCCAGCAGCTTGTCCTCGAGGGCTCTCTACGAGCAGTACTTC
TRBJ2-5 | . | TRBV28 | TRBD1 | CASEGPVQGLQETQYF | TGTGCCAGCGAAGGTCCGGTACAGGGGCTCCAAGAGACCCAGTACTTC
TRBJ2-3 | few | TRBV2 | . | CASLLGLRTDTQYF | TGTGCCAGCTTGTTAGGGCTTCGCACAGATACGCAGTATTTT
TRBJ2-3 | . | TRBV5-1 | . | CASSFYTDTQYF | TGCGCCAGCAGCTTTTACACAGATACGCAGTATTTT
TRBJ2-2 | . | TRBV27 | . | CASSLYSLRTGELFF | TGTGCCAGCAGTTTATACAGTTTGAGAACCGGGGAGCTGTTTTTT
TRBJ2-1 | . | TRBV13 | TRBD2 | CASSPRTSGYNEQFF | TGTGCCAGCAGCCCGCGGACTAGCGGATACAATGAGCAGTTCTTC
TRBJ1-1 | . | TRBV7-2 | . | CASSLVNRLMNTEAFF | TGTGCCAGCAGCTTAGTAAACCGATTAATGAACACTGAAGCTTTCTTT
TRBJ2-7 | . | TRBV19 | TRBD2 | CASSTSGGAYEQYF | TGTGCCAGTAGTACTAGCGGGGGGGCCTACGAGCAGTACTTC
TRBJ2-1 | . | TRBV23-1 | . | CASSTAPAYNEQFF | TGCGCCAGTTCGACCGCACCAGCCTACAATGAGCAGTTCTTC
TRBJ1-1 | . | TRBV7-9 | . | CASSFQNTEAFF | TGTGCCAGCAGCTTCCAGAACACTGAAGCTTTCTTT
TRBJ1-6 | once | TRBV11-2 | TRBD1 | CASSLLTTGGNSPLHF | TGTGCCAGCAGCCTACTCACGACAGGGGGGAATTCACCCCTCCACTTT
TRBJ2-1 | . | TRBV7-9 | TRBD2 | CASSLLAGSYNEQFF | TGTGCCAGCAGCTTACTAGCGGGCTCCTACAATGAGCAGTTCTTC
TRBJ1-1 | . | TRBV5-4 | . | CASSLTGNTEAFF | TGTGCCAGCAGCTTGACGGGGAACACTGAAGCTTTCTTT
TRBJ2-2 | . | TRBV18 | TRBD1 | CASSPGQGRTGELFF | TGTGCCAGCTCACCGGGACAGGGGCGAACCGGGGAGCTGTTTTTT
TRBJ2-5 | . | TRBV5-6 | TRBD2 | CASSLLAGGRETQYF | TGTGCCAGCAGCTTACTAGCGGGGGGGCGAGAGACCCAGTACTTC
TRBJ2-4 | . | TRBV5-1 | TRBD1 | CASSLEGQGNIQYF | TGCGCCAGCAGCTTGGAGGGACAGGGGAACATTCAGTACTTC
TRBJ2-1 | . | TRBV5-8 | TRBD2 | CASSFGGAYNEQFF | TGTGCCAGCAGCTTCGGGGGGGCCTACAATGAGCAGTTCTTC
TRBJ1-6 | . | TRBV4-3 | . | CASSQDNYNSPLHF | TGCGCCAGCAGCCAAGACAACTATAATTCACCCCTCCACTTT
TRBJ2-5 | . | TRBV2 | TRBD1 | CASSVLPGTGVTQYF | TGTGCCAGCAGCGTACTCCCCGGGACAGGAGTCACCCAGTACTTC
TRBJ2-1 | . | TRBV2 | . | CASFPGAGDEQFF | TGTGCCAGCTTTCCGGGGGCGGGCGATGAGCAGTTCTTC
TRBJ2-3 | few | TRBV6-6 | . | CASGLLSTDTQYF | TGTGCCAGCGGCTTGCTATCTACAGATACGCAGTATTTT